Sequencing of this TCR beta chain was carried out in a study of OX40 agonist ivuxolimab in advanced cancers. As for the study in general: People who had prior anti-PD-1, anti-PD-L1 or anti-CTLA-4 therapy could take part, and around 40% had some. The study's findings and limits: At doses 0.1 to 3.0 mg/kg, CD4+ and CD8+ clones expanded. Expanded clones were, on average, more numerous among CD8+ T cells than CD4+.

CDR1 and CDR2 (germline): SGHDT, YYEEEE. V was cut by 4 bases and J by 5 bases, with 19 bases left in between. The CDR3 is 15 residues long. TCRdb's copy holds only in-frame clones and misses some; the assay was immunoSEQ multiplex PCR. The top ten clones hold more than 8.5% of a sample with 75,000 to 95,000 clones, about 89% of them seen once. On cycle 4 day 1 and cycle 7 day 1, as well as at baseline, blood was sampled. This clone was detected only once. Its antigen is undetermined. V gene TRBV5-6 combines with J gene TRBJ2-7; TRBD1 is a possible D gene (6 bases). The sample here was CD4+ or CD8+ T cells sorted from blood, taken in a trial of the OX40 agonist ivuxolimab. The receptor's source is an adult with an advanced solid tumor such as melanoma, head and neck, liver or kidney cancer. CDR3 coding DNA: TGTGCCAGCAGCCTCAGGGGCCGCCCCTGGGACGAGCAGTACTTC. This translates into CASSLRGRPWDEQYF.